The 18 T cell receptor beta chains below all came from one sample that was sequenced in a study of PD-L1 blockade in urothelial cancer. This table comes from immunoSEQ multiplex PCR, and its TCRdb copy is limited to in-frame clones, with some not included. The sample holds about 95,000 clones; about nine tenths are singletons and the top ten take 2% to 2.5%. The time point denotes: pretreatment peripheral blood. The material was PBMCs, obtained around atezolizumab (anti-PD-L1) treatment. These TCRs come from a man aged 55 to 69 with urothelial cancer.

This clone is a singleton in its sample. The chain employs TRBV7-8 and TRBJ2-3; TRBD1 is a possible D gene (5 bases). Trimming left V 3 bases short and J 1 base short, with 5 bases between. Germline V gene data show CDR1 as SGHVS and CDR2 as FQNEAQ. The CDR3 is made up of 13 amino acids. CDR3 in amino acids: CASSLTGTDTQYF. CDR3 sequence (DNA): TGTGCCAGCAGCTTGACAGGCACAGATACGCAGTATTTT.

This clone was seen a handful of times. V usage is TRBV28 and J usage is TRBJ2-3, with 10 bases lining up with TRBD2. With 4 bases clipped from V and 3 bases from J, the junction kept 7 bases outside the gene matches. The CDR3 has 16 residues. Germline loops: CDR1 MDHEN, CDR2 SYDVKM. CDR3 loop: CASSSLTSGPTDTQYF. CDR3 sequence (DNA): TGTGCCAGCAGTTCCTTGACTAGCGGGCCAACAGATACGCAGTATTTT.

V and J are TRBV10-1 and TRBJ1-5; TRBD1 matches 9 bases. This CDR3 has 17 amino acids. V lost 8 bases to trimming and J lost 0 bases; unmatched junction nucleotides: 11. Germline CDR1 is WNHNN and CDR2 is SYGVQD (reference sequence). The CDR3 DNA reads as TGCGCCAGCCCCGGGACAGGGACGAATCTTAGCAATCAGCCCCAGCATTTT. Translating gives CASPGTGTNLSNQPQHF.

The genes are TRBV5-4 and TRBJ1-3; D is possibly TRBD1 (5 bases). The CDR3 spans 14 residues. The germline V gene encodes CDR1 SGHNT and CDR2 YYREEE (reference sequence). Trimming shortened V by 0 bases and J by 8 bases, and 12 bases separated the two germline ends. This chain's CDR3 is CASSLGQRFDTIYF. The CDR3 region has the DNA TGTGCCAGCAGCTTGGGACAGAGGTTCGACACCATATATTTT.

J is TRBJ1-2 and V is TRBV4-1; 7 bases agree with TRBD1. Germline V CDR1 and CDR2: MGHRA, YSYEKL. CDR3 length: 15 amino acids. V was pared by 1 base and J by 3 bases, with 5 bases of the junction left unmatched. DNA of the CDR3: TGCGCCAGCAGCCAAGGACAGGGTTCGGACTATGGCTACACCTTC. As protein: CASSQGQGSDYGYTF.

The rearrangement links TRBV7-2 to TRBJ1-3, with a tentative D call TRBD1 (5 bases). Germline-derived CDR1 and CDR2 are SGHTA and FQGNSA. The CDR3 is 15 amino acids. V lost 4 bases, J lost 4 bases, and 14 bases lay in between. In DNA, the CDR3 is TGTGCCAGCAGCTCCCCCCCGGGGGGGGGAAACACCATATATTTT. Protein: CASSSPPGGGNTIYF.

The chain is built from TRBV19 and TRBJ2-3; perhaps TRBD2 as D (5 bases). This CDR3 has 15 amino acids. Germline V gene lookup returns CDR1 LNHDA and CDR2 SQIVND (reference sequence). The V and J ends lost 8 bases and 0 bases respectively, with 15 bases between them. The CDR3: CASRREGTSTDTQYF. CDR3 bases: TGTGCCAGTCGACGCGAGGGAACTAGCACAGATACGCAGTATTTT.

The genes are TRBV5-1 and TRBJ2-7; 7 bases map to TRBD1. CDR1 is SGHRS, CDR2 YFSETQ, per germline. CDR3 length: 13 residues. With V trimmed by 3 bases and J by 2 bases, 2 bases remained unmatched. The CDR3 region is CASSWDSTYEQYF. As DNA, the CDR3 is TGCGCCAGCAGCTGGGACAGCACCTACGAGCAGTACTTC.

This clone came up once. This chain connects TRBV7-2 to TRBJ1-2; D perhaps matches TRBD1 (5 bases). Trimming left V 5 bases short and J 4 bases short, with 8 bases between. This CDR3 spans 12 amino acids. Germline V gene data show CDR1 as SGHTA and CDR2 as FQGNSA. In DNA form, the CDR3 reads TGTGCCAGCAGCCCCCAGGGCTATGGCTACACCTTC. Amino acid sequence: CASSPQGYGYTF.

CDR3 coding DNA: TGTGCCACCAGCAGAGATACGACAGGGGGAAATTCACCCCTCCACTTT. Translation: CATSRDTTGGNSPLHF. This chain connects TRBV15 to TRBJ1-6; 9 bases fit TRBD1. Germline loops: CDR1 LNHNV, CDR2 YYDKDF (reference sequence). The CDR3 totals 16 residues. V lost 0 bases to trimming and J lost 7 bases; unmatched junction nucleotides: 4.

This chain links TRBV27 with TRBJ2-2; 10 positions match TRBD1. The germline CDR1 and CDR2 sequences are MNHEY and SMNVEV (reference sequence). With V trimmed by 6 bases and J by 4 bases, 11 bases remained unmatched. The CDR3 runs to 17 residues. The CDR3 bases are TGTGCCAGCAGCCAGCGCCTGGGACAGGGGTTCACCGGGGAGCTGTTTTTT. Residues: CASSQRLGQGFTGELFF.

The chain couples TRBV5-1 to TRBJ2-3; D is perhaps TRBD2 (5 bases). Trimming shortened V by 0 bases and J by 8 bases, and 10 bases separated the two germline ends. This CDR3 spans 13 amino acids. CDR1 SGHRS and CDR2 YFSETQ come from the germline V gene. For the CDR3, the DNA is TGCGCCAGCAGCTTGGGGACTGACGGTACGCAGTATTTT. Its translation: CASSLGTDGTQYF.

The chain recombines TRBV7-8 with TRBJ2-3, with D maybe TRBD1 (5 bases). Germline CDR1 reads SGHVS; CDR2 reads FQNEAQ. Trimming stripped 5 bases from V and 4 bases from J, with 19 bases between. This CDR3 contains 16 residues. The CDR3 region is CASSPPHREGADTQYF. CDR3 nucleotides: TGTGCCAGCAGCCCCCCCCATAGGGAAGGGGCAGATACGCAGTATTTT.

V usage is TRBV7-6 and J usage is TRBJ2-1, with 9 bases that match TRBD2. There are 16 residues in the CDR3. The germline gives CDR1 SGHVS, CDR2 FNYEAQ. The trim removed 5 bases at V and 7 bases at J, leaving 12 bases unmatched. The CDR3: CASSHSLSGGLNEQFF. The CDR3 DNA is TGTGCCAGCAGCCACTCCCTTAGCGGGGGCTTGAATGAGCAGTTCTTC. The full variable domain, in which reference TRBV7-6 and TRBJ2-1 provide the parts outside the CDR3, is GAGVSQSPRYKVTKRGQDVALRCDPISGHVSLYWYRQALGQGPEFLTYFNYEAQQDKSGLPNDRFSAERPEGSISTLTIQRTEQRDSAMYRCASSHSLSGGLNEQFFGPGTRLTVL.

As DNA, the CDR3 is TGTGCCAGCAGCCTTCTAGCCGGGACAGGGCGCTCTGGGGCCAACGTCCTGACTTTC. Translation: CASSLLAGTGRSGANVLTF. This chain joins TRBV27 and TRBJ2-6, with TRBD1 identical over 9 bases. Per germline, CDR1 MNHEY and CDR2 SMNVEV (reference sequence). The ends lost 6 bases at V and 0 bases at J; junction bases unmatched: 12. The CDR3 loop spans 19 amino acids.

The chain carries TRBV4-2 and TRBJ2-1; 10 positions agree with TRBD1. The CDR3 runs 15 residues. Germline lookup yields CDR1 LGHNA and CDR2 YNFKEQ. V trimming: 5 bases; J trimming: 7 bases; junction bases outside the gene matches: 8. CDR3 sequence: CASSTPGQGSNEQFF. Here the CDR3 DNA reads TGTGCCAGCAGCACCCCGGGACAGGGGTCGAATGAGCAGTTCTTC.

The genes are TRBV5-1 and TRBJ2-5; possible D gene TRBD2, 5 bases. This CDR3 contains 13 residues. Germline lookup yields CDR1 SGHRS and CDR2 YFSETQ. Trimming stripped 9 bases from V and 5 bases from J, with 17 bases between. CDR3 region: CATAEAGPETQYF. In DNA form, the CDR3 reads TGCGCCACAGCGGAGGCCGGGCCGGAGACCCAGTACTTC.

The J gene is TRBJ2-5, the V gene TRBV18; D may be TRBD1 (6 bases). The CDR3 length is 13 residues. From germline, CDR1 is KGHSH and CDR2 LQKENI. V was shortened by 0 bases and J by 4 bases, with 6 bases between the two germline ends. The CDR3 is CASSPPTGETQYF. The CDR3 bases are TGTGCCAGCTCACCACCGACAGGAGAGACCCAGTACTTC.